This entry is about one T cell receptor (beta chain). What it binds is not known. The sample belongs to a study of T-cell reconstitution after alpha-beta-depleted transplantation in children. Germline CDR1 is DFQATT and CDR2 is SNEGSKA (reference sequence). The V gene lost 5 bases and the J gene lost 0 bases, with 14 bases spanning the gap. This CDR3 comprises 15 residues. Study conclusions and caveats: Diversity and T-cell counts at one year after transplant derived mostly from new T cells. Reportedly, only several hundred clones from non-depleted graft cells drove alpha-beta T-cell counts at about two months.

TCRbeta library construction was performed incorporating unique molecular identifiers. MiXCR was run by TCRdb on the PCR reads, yielding one entry per CDR3 protein. The top ten clones hold roughly 40% of a sample with roughly 340,000 distinct CDR3 sequences, about 16% of them seen once. The starting material was PBMCs, mostly from graft donor cells, obtained 360 days after TCRalphabeta/CD19-depleted stem cell transplant. This TCR was recovered from a male patient between 2 and 10 years old who had a stem cell transplant for acute lymphoblastic leukemia, so the T cells may come from the graft donor. This chain links TRBV20-1 with TRBJ1-5; D unresolved. CDR3 in amino acids: CSAVPNTVSNQPQHF. The DNA of the CDR3 is TGCAGTGCTGTACCTAACACCGTTAGCAATCAGCCCCAGCATTTT.